This TCR beta chain derives from a study of T cells in Graves' hyperthyroidism and ophthalmopathy. CDR1 and CDR2 from the germline V gene are SGHTA and FQGNSA. V lost 8 bases, J lost 5 bases, and 10 bases stayed unmatched. The CDR3 is 14 amino acids. Amplification of TCR beta CDR3 regions was performed using RNA transcripts as template. The HTBI primer set drove a first-round RT-PCR of the TCR CDR3. From the multiplex PCR reads, TCRdb called clonotypes with MiXCR, one entry per CDR3 protein. In the table there are 750,000 to 950,000 distinct CDR3 sequences, over 35% of which are singletons. This clonotype occurred a few times.

The specimen sequenced was blood. V and J are TRBV7-2 and TRBJ2-7; 9 bases match TRBD1. This TCR was recovered from a man younger than 35 with Graves' hyperthyroidism. The CDR3 loop reads CASDQQGAIDEQYF. The CDR3 nucleotides are TGTGCCAGCGATCAACAGGGGGCTATCGACGAGCAGTACTTC.